These 31 T cell receptor beta chains came from one sample sequenced in a study of T cells after yellow fever vaccination. MiXCR was run by TCRdb on the 5' RACE reads, yielding one entry per CDR3 protein. This table holds under 600,000 distinct CDR3 sequences, roughly 12% found once. The sequencing here drew on PBMCs, taken on the day of the yellow fever booster vaccination. All receptors come from a man between 25 and 39 years old who received the YFV17D yellow fever vaccine.

Only a few counts were recorded for this clonotype. The V call is TRBV20-1, the J call TRBJ2-5; D is unclear. V was cut by 4 bases and J by 4 bases, with 10 bases left in between. The CDR3 totals 12 residues. Germline CDR1 and CDR2: DFQATT and SNEGSKA (reference sequence). CDR3: CSAMDQLETQYF. In DNA, the CDR3 is TGCAGTGCTATGGACCAGCTAGAGACCCAGTACTTC.

The chain recombines TRBV5-1 with TRBJ2-1, with TRBD2 matching 7 bases. CDR1 is SGHRS, CDR2 YFSETQ, per germline. The CDR3 spans 15 residues. J lost 2 bases, V lost 4 bases, and 6 bases had no gene match. DNA for the CDR3: TGCGCCAGCAGCCCGAGCGGGATCGCCTACAATGAGCAGTTCTTC. Residues: CASSPSGIAYNEQFF.

The rearrangement links TRBV25-1 to TRBJ2-5; TRBD1 matches 7 bases. After removal of 5 bases from V and 3 bases from J, the junction contained 9 bases not matched to a gene. The germline gives CDR1 MGHDK, CDR2 SYGVNS. The CDR3 loop spans 15 amino acids. CDR3 residues: CASSSSRDRKETQYF. The CDR3 nucleotides are TGTGCCAGCAGTTCTTCCCGGGACAGAAAAGAGACCCAGTACTTC.

The rearrangement links TRBV28 to TRBJ2-2; D might be TRBD2 (6 bases). The length of the CDR3 is 16 residues. Germline V gives CDR1 MDHEN, CDR2 SYDVKM. V lost 1 base and J 0 bases, leaving 9 bases between the germline ends. Written as DNA, the CDR3 is TGTGCCAGCAGTTTATTTACTAGCTCGAACACCGGGGAGCTGTTTTTT. This translates into CASSLFTSSNTGELFF.

The chain is built from TRBV4-3 and TRBJ2-2; unclear D gene. Trimming shortened V by 2 bases and J by 2 bases, and 9 bases separated the two germline ends. Germline CDR1 and CDR2: LGHNA and YSLEER. The CDR3 runs 15 residues. This chain's CDR3 is CASSQYMGNTGELFF. CDR3 coding DNA: TGCGCCAGCAGCCAATACATGGGTAACACCGGGGAGCTGTTTTTT.

The chain has TRBV7-3 and TRBJ2-1; 14 bases are a match to TRBD2. The germline CDR1 and CDR2 sequences are SGHTA and FQGTGA. J lost 8 bases, V lost 5 bases, and 11 bases had no gene match. This CDR3 has 17 residues. CDR3 residues: CASSPYAAGLAGDEQFF. As DNA, the CDR3 is TGTGCCAGCAGCCCGTATGCCGCGGGACTAGCGGGAGATGAGCAGTTCTTC.

The V gene is TRBV7-2, the J gene TRBJ2-7; D is unresolved. This CDR3 region has 13 residues. The V and J ends lost 5 bases and 2 bases respectively, with 10 bases between them. CDR1 and CDR2 (germline): SGHTA, FQGNSA. Written as DNA, the CDR3 is TGTGCCAGCAGCCCCCCTTCCGCCTACGAGCAGTACTTC. Its protein product is CASSPPSAYEQYF. Full variable domain (outside the CDR3, taken from reference TRBV7-2 and TRBJ2-7): GAGVSQSPSNKVTEKGKDVELRCDPISGHTALYWYRQSLGQGLEFLIYFQGNSAPDKSGLPSDRFSAERTGGSVSTLTIQRTQQEDSAVYLCASSPPSAYEQYFGPGTRLTVT.

This clonotype was counted ten times or more. This rearrangement joins TRBV7-2 to TRBJ2-1, with TRBD2 matching over 7 bases. This CDR3 comprises 14 residues. J lost 7 bases, V lost 0 bases, and 3 bases had no gene match. CDR1 and CDR2 (germline): SGHTA, FQGNSA. The DNA for the CDR3 is TGTGCCAGCAGCTTAGCATTGGGGGGGAATGAGCAGTTCTTC. Protein: CASSLALGGNEQFF. Using reference TRBV7-2 and TRBJ2-1 for the parts outside the CDR3, the full variable domain is GAGVSQSPSNKVTEKGKDVELRCDPISGHTALYWYRQSLGQGLEFLIYFQGNSAPDKSGLPSDRFSAERTGGSVSTLTIQRTQQEDSAVYLCASSLALGGNEQFFGPGTRLTVL.

The chain has TRBV24-1 and TRBJ2-1; D perhaps matches TRBD1 (5 bases). V gave up 10 bases and J gave up 9 bases, with 15 bases separating them. Germline CDR1 reads KGHDR; CDR2 reads SFDVKD. The CDR3 length is 12 residues. Here the CDR3 DNA reads TGTGCCACTACAGGCGTTTTTGGTGAGCAGTTCTTC. Its protein is CATTGVFGEQFF.

This clonotype was found a few times. The rearrangement uses TRBV20-1 and TRBJ1-1; D might be TRBD1 (6 bases). Germline V gene lookup returns CDR1 DFQATT and CDR2 SNEGSKA (reference sequence). This CDR3 comprises 12 residues. Trimming took 2 bases from V and 7 from J, leaving 11 bases between them. CDR3 loop: CSARRGGVEAFF. The DNA for the CDR3 is TGCAGTGCTAGAAGGGGGGGGGTTGAAGCTTTCTTT.

The chain is built from TRBV27 and TRBJ2-7; no firm D call. Germline values: CDR1 MNHEY, CDR2 SMNVEV (reference sequence). The CDR3 consists of 13 residues. Trimming took 6 bases from V and 0 from J, leaving 9 bases between them. CDR3 nucleotide sequence: TGTGCCAGCAGAGACGGAGTCTCCTACGAGCAGTACTTC. It is translated as CASRDGVSYEQYF.

This chain uses TRBV19 with TRBJ2-2; D is unresolved. Trimming cost V 7 bases and J 7 bases, with 10 bases left between them. The CDR3 extends over 12 amino acids. CDR1 is LNHDA, CDR2 SQIVND, per germline (reference sequence). The CDR3 region is CASTPPYGELFF. Here the CDR3 DNA reads TGTGCCAGTACGCCGCCGTACGGGGAGCTGTTTTTT.

This clonotype has just a few counts. The chain is built from TRBV20-1 and TRBJ2-6; D is unresolved. V was trimmed by 3 bases and J by 1 base, leaving 7 bases between them. CDR1 DFQATT and CDR2 SNEGSKA come from the germline V gene (reference sequence). The CDR3 runs to 14 residues. The chain's CDR3 is CSASIRSGANVLTF. The CDR3 DNA is TGCAGTGCTAGTATCAGGTCTGGGGCCAACGTCCTGACTTTC.

This clonotype was counted a few times. The chain recombines TRBV7-2 with TRBJ2-7, with D tentatively TRBD2 (5 bases). Trimming shortened V by 3 bases and J by 3 bases, and 15 bases separated the two germline ends. CDR1 and CDR2 from the germline V gene are SGHTA and FQGNSA. The CDR3 extends over 15 amino acids. This CDR3 is CASSFRERKGYEQYF. The CDR3 DNA reads as TGTGCCAGCAGCTTTCGCGAGCGGAAGGGCTACGAGCAGTACTTC.

There are a few counts of this clonotype. The chain joins TRBV5-5 to TRBJ1-4, with 9 bases aligning to TRBD1. The V segment lost 4 bases and the J segment 8 bases; nucleotides outside the gene matches: 12. In germline, CDR1 is SGHKS, CDR2 YYEKEE (reference sequence). The CDR3 has 16 amino acids. CDR3 DNA: TGTGCCAGCAGCCACCTGCCGGGACAGGGATCCGAAAAACTGTTTTTT. Translation gives CASSHLPGQGSEKLFF.

This clonotype was seen once. This rearrangement joins TRBV29-1 to TRBJ1-1, with D maybe TRBD1 (6 bases). Germline CDR1 SQVTM, CDR2 ANQGSEA. The V and J ends lost 7 bases and 5 bases respectively, with 17 bases between them. CDR3 length equals 13 residues. CDR3 protein: CSGRTSQGTEAFF. The CDR3 nucleotides read TGCAGCGGTCGGACTTCCCAGGGGACTGAAGCTTTCTTT.

This clonotype was observed a few times. This chain joins TRBV29-1 and TRBJ2-2; D remains unclear. The CDR3 extends over 14 amino acids. V lost 5 bases and J lost 2, with 12 bases in between. Germline V gene data show CDR1 as SQVTM and CDR2 as ANQGSEA. CDR3 loop: CSVTRFRNTGELFF. CDR3 DNA sequence: TGCAGCGTTACCCGTTTCCGTAACACCGGGGAGCTGTTTTTT.

The chain has TRBV4-3 and TRBJ1-2, with unresolved D. CDR3 length: 14 residues. Trimming shortened V by 4 bases and J by 4 bases, and 13 bases separated the two germline ends. Germline assignment: CDR1 LGHNA and CDR2 YSLEER. In DNA, the CDR3 is TGCGCCAGCAGCCCCGCTGACTGGGGCTATGGCTACACCTTC. Translation gives CASSPADWGYGYTF.

This clonotype was seen a handful of times. The V gene is TRBV7-2, the J gene TRBJ1-4; TRBD1 might be the D (6 bases). Per germline, CDR1 SGHTA and CDR2 FQGNSA. Deletions cut 5 bases from V and 3 bases from J, with 16 bases between. The CDR3 is 16 residues long. CDR3 DNA: TGTGCCAGCAGCCTGGGAGGGGGGACGGCTAATGAAAAACTGTTTTTT. This encodes CASSLGGGTANEKLFF.

The table lists this clonotype with a few counts. The chain has TRBV29-1 and TRBJ2-5; TRBD2 might be the D (5 bases). The germline V gene encodes CDR1 SQVTM and CDR2 ANQGSEA. V gave up 6 bases and J gave up 5 bases, with 16 bases separating them. This CDR3 is built from 13 residues. In DNA form, the CDR3 reads TGCAGCGTCTACGGAGGATCTCGGGAGACCCAGTACTTC. Its translation: CSVYGGSRETQYF.

The chain employs TRBV7-2 and TRBJ2-5; 11 bases line up with TRBD1. The germline V gene has CDR1 SGHTA and CDR2 FQGNSA. The CDR3 is 15 amino acids. Trimming cost V 0 bases and J 7 bases; bases outside gene matches: 4. Here the CDR3 reads CASSLALGTGGTQYF. CDR3 DNA sequence: TGTGCCAGCAGCTTAGCGCTAGGGACAGGGGGGACCCAGTACTTC.

The rearrangement joins TRBV4-1 to TRBJ2-2; TRBD1 agrees at 8 bases. This CDR3 has 16 amino acids. After removal of 0 bases from V and 6 bases from J, the junction contained 6 bases not matched to a gene. Germline CDR1 and CDR2: MGHRA and YSYEKL. CDR3 bases: TGCGCCAGCAGCCAAGAGGCTCAGGGGGCTTCCGGGGAGCTGTTTTTT. Encoded protein: CASSQEAQGASGELFF.

This clonotype showed up just a few times. This chain links TRBV7-6 with TRBJ2-7; 8 nucleotides agree with TRBD1. V trimming: 1 base; J trimming: 2 bases; junction bases outside the gene matches: 10. The germline V gene encodes CDR1 SGHVS and CDR2 FNYEAQ. The CDR3 is 17 amino acids. CDR3: CASSLVPPRTGTYEQYF. The CDR3 nucleotides read TGTGCCAGCAGCTTAGTTCCCCCGCGGACAGGGACCTACGAGCAGTACTTC. Looking up the rest from reference TRBV7-6 and TRBJ2-7 gives the full variable domain: GAGVSQSPRYKVTKRGQDVALRCDPISGHVSLYWYRQALGQGPEFLTYFNYEAQQDKSGLPNDRFSAERPEGSISTLTIQRTEQRDSAMYRCASSLVPPRTGTYEQYFGPGTRLTVT.

This chain links TRBV29-1 with TRBJ2-6; D might be TRBD1 (6 bases). From germline, CDR1 is SQVTM and CDR2 ANQGSEA. V lost 4 bases, J lost 2 bases, and 9 bases lay in between. This CDR3 comprises 14 residues. CDR3 loop: CSVGGGTGANVLTF. The DNA for the CDR3 is TGCAGCGTTGGAGGGGGAACTGGGGCCAACGTCCTGACTTTC.

V gene TRBV10-2 combines with J gene TRBJ1-1, with a possible D match to TRBD1 (5 bases). The CDR3 contains 12 residues. V lost 7 bases, J lost 4 bases, and 10 bases lay in between. The germline gives CDR1 WSHSY, CDR2 SAAADI. This chain's CDR3 is CASNGGTTEAFF. The CDR3 region has the DNA TGCGCCAGCAACGGCGGGACCACTGAAGCTTTCTTT.

This clonotype was counted a few times. The chain links TRBV20-1 to TRBJ2-5; 8 nucleotides agree with TRBD1. V lost 6 bases and J lost 5; bases outside the gene matches: 8. CDR1 DFQATT and CDR2 SNEGSKA come from the germline V gene (reference sequence). The CDR3 loop spans 13 amino acids. In DNA form, the CDR3 reads TGCAGTGCACCCCCAGGGGGCGATGAGACCCAGTACTTC. It translates to CSAPPGGDETQYF.

This clonotype has more than one count but fewer than ten. The chain uses TRBV7-3 and TRBJ1-1; D gene uncertain. This CDR3 contains 11 residues. Germline lookup yields CDR1 SGHTA and CDR2 FQGTGA. V lost 3 bases to trimming and J lost 8 bases, with 7 bases between them. The CDR3 DNA sequence: TGTGCCAGCAGCTTTTACTTGGAAGCTTTCTTT. Translating it yields CASSFYLEAFF.

The V call is TRBV6-2 or TRBV6-3, the J call TRBJ2-1; TRBD2 matches 11 bases. The V gene end was trimmed by 0 bases and the J gene end by 9 bases; junction bases not matched to a gene: 7. Germline V gives CDR1 MNHEY, CDR2 SVGEGT. This CDR3 region has 16 residues. The CDR3 loop reads CASSYSRISGRAEQFF. CDR3 nucleotides: TGTGCCAGCAGTTACTCGCGGATTAGCGGGAGGGCTGAGCAGTTCTTC.

This chain joins TRBV7-2 and TRBJ2-5; D is uncertain. Looked up from germline, CDR1 is SGHTA and CDR2 is FQGNSA. V was pared by 2 bases and J by 4 bases, with 8 bases between. The CDR3 spans 13 residues. CDR3 in DNA: TGTGCCAGCAGCTTAAGAAAGGGAGAGACCCAGTACTTC. Amino acid sequence: CASSLRKGETQYF.

This rearrangement joins TRBV9 to TRBJ2-4; D ambiguous. Germline V CDR1 and CDR2: SGDLS, YYNGEE. V dropped 4 bases and J dropped 8 bases, with 10 bases sitting between them. The length of the CDR3 is 12 residues. CDR3 protein: CASSSTGYIQYF. CDR3 sequence (DNA): TGTGCCAGCAGCTCTACCGGATACATTCAGTACTTC.

This clonotype appeared a few times. The V call is TRBV7-9, the J call TRBJ2-1, with 9 positions matching TRBD2. The germline gives CDR1 SEHNR, CDR2 FQNEAQ (reference sequence). The trim removed 5 bases at V and 10 bases at J, leaving 12 bases unmatched. This CDR3 is built from 15 residues. The CDR3 sequence: CASSRSGRGGREQFF. CDR3 DNA: TGTGCCAGCAGCCGTAGCGGGAGAGGGGGACGAGAGCAGTTCTTC. The full variable domain, rest sourced from reference TRBV7-9 and TRBJ2-1, is DTGVSQNPRHKITKRGQNVTFRCDPISEHNRLYWYRQTLGQGPEFLTYFQNEAQLEKSRLLSDRFSAERPKGSFSTLEIQRTEQGDSAMYLCASSRSGRGGREQFFGPGTRLTVL.